Sequencing of this T cell receptor beta chain was carried out in a study of blood T cell repertoires in COVID-19. Study background: The United States, Italy and Spain supplied acute and convalescent COVID-19 samples. Sample material is recorded as cDNA or gDNA derived from T cells, B-cell-depleted T cells, or PBMCs.

The J segment lost 3 bases and the V segment lost 4 bases, leaving 3 bases of the junction unmatched. Germline loops: CDR1 SGHTA, CDR2 FQGNSA. CDR3 length: 14 amino acids. Original methodology: How many nucleated cells were present was estimated from reference gene primer amplification. Data came from immunoSEQ multiplex PCR; TCRdb stores just in-frame clones and leaves some out. V and J calls and clone size are given by that table; D and trimming were obtained from the DNA. The sample includes under 80,000 clones, about 90% of them seen just once. Sequenced input: peripheral blood. V and J are TRBV7-2 and TRBJ2-1, with TRBD1 matching over 7 bases. The TCR comes from a man at least 80 years old in a cohort sampled during active COVID-19. The CDR3 sequence is CASSWGQIYNEQFF. CDR3 nucleotides: TGTGCCAGCAGCTGGGGACAGATCTACAATGAGCAGTTCTTC.